The subject of this entry is one T cell receptor (beta chain). This specimen belongs to a study of blood T cell repertoires in COVID-19. In the study overall: Material from acute and convalescent COVID-19 was sourced from the United States, Italy and Spain.

Sequenced by immunoSEQ multiplex PCR; TCRdb stores in-frame clones only, minus some. The data show about 120,000 clones, 70% to 90% seen once. V was trimmed by 4 bases and J by 8 bases, leaving 18 bases between them. There are 16 residues in the CDR3. Per the germline V gene, CDR1 is ENHRY and CDR2 is SYGVKD. Sequencing used peripheral blood. The rearrangement joins TRBV10-3 to TRBJ1-6, with D possibly TRBD1 on 6 matching bases. The receptor was isolated from a man between 35 and 55 years old with acute or convalescent COVID-19. CDR3 loop: CAISVQGKAGDSPLHF. DNA of the CDR3: TGTGCCATCAGTGTACAGGGAAAGGCGGGAGATTCACCCCTCCACTTT.